This TCR beta chain was captured by sequencing in a study of cytomegalovirus exposure and HLA in healthy donors. With regard to this clone: Its antigen is not known.

Primers included in the PCR were 60 Vbeta and 13 Jbeta primers. TCRdb keeps only in-frame clones here, not all; method: immunoSEQ multiplex PCR. The sample carries approximately 130,000 clones, 82% recorded once. Findings and limits, study-wide: One later analysis reportedly identified an Asian-associated ancestry cluster that showed fewer N-insertions than the approximately 700-donor mean. Earlier analysis looked at TCR beta V segments, and most were productive about 90% or about 30% of the time.

The length of the CDR3 is 14 residues. With 7 bases removed from V and 3 bases from J, the gap between germline ends came to 15 bases. CDR1 is SNHLY, CDR2 FYNNEI, per germline. V and J are TRBV2 and TRBJ1-2; D may be TRBD1 (5 bases). This TCR was sampled from a woman aged 45-60 years in good health and CMV-seropositive. The sequencing input was PBMCs. The CDR3 nucleotides are TGTGCCAGCATTCTCCCTGACAGAGACTATGGCTACACCTTC. This codes for CASILPDRDYGYTF.